Below are 29 T cell receptor beta chains sequenced from a single sample in a study of T-cell memory formation after mild COVID-19. Each CDR3 protein gets one entry after TCRdb re-called the 5' RACE reads with MiXCR. The sample has 250,000 to 300,000 distinct CDR3 sequences, about a sixth seen once. Sequenced input: PBMCs or a T cell subset sorted from them (not recorded which). Every receptor here comes from a man between 18 and 35 years old who had mild COVID-19 (a few samples of this study predate the infection). Cell type and time point are not known.

The rearrangement links TRBV6-1 to TRBJ2-6; D call uncertain. This CDR3 comprises 15 residues. Germline assignment: CDR1 MNHNS and CDR2 SASEGT. The ends were cut back, 2 bases at V and 2 bases at J, with 7 bases in the middle. The CDR3 coding sequence is TGTGCCAGCAGTGAACAGGCCACTGGGGCCAACGTCCTGACTTTC. Amino acid sequence: CASSEQATGANVLTF.

The table lists this clonotype with many counts. The gene calls are TRBV5-6 and TRBJ1-1; weak D call: TRBD1 (5 bases). The CDR3 is made up of 15 amino acids. V was pared by 4 bases and J by 4 bases, with 17 bases between. Germline loops: CDR1 SGHDT, CDR2 YYEEEE. DNA for the CDR3: TGTGCCAGCAGCCCTAGGTGGGGGGTCGGCACTGAAGCTTTCTTT. As protein: CASSPRWGVGTEAFF.

The chain is built from TRBV7-9 and TRBJ1-5; D call uncertain. The germline V gene has CDR1 SEHNR and CDR2 FQNEAQ (reference sequence). This CDR3 contains 13 residues. V was clipped by 2 bases and J by 4 bases, with 6 bases between them. The chain's CDR3 is CASSLIENQPQHF. CDR3 in DNA: TGTGCCAGCAGCTTAATTGAGAATCAGCCCCAGCATTTT.

This clonotype was found a few times. The chain couples TRBV12-3 or TRBV12-4 to TRBJ2-1; TRBD2 matches at 8 bases. The CDR3 consists of 13 residues. The J segment lost 9 bases and the V segment lost 3 bases, leaving 4 bases of the junction unmatched. CDR3 in DNA: TGTGCCAGCAGTTTTCCCGGGGGGGGTGAGCAGTTCTTC. Translated: CASSFPGGGEQFF.

This clonotype was observed a handful of times. CDR3 amino acids: CSAERGSRNGYTF. CDR3 sequence (DNA): TGCAGTGCTGAAAGGGGCTCGAGGAATGGCTACACCTTC. This chain connects TRBV20-1 to TRBJ1-2, with a weak D call TRBD1 (5 bases). The V gene lost 5 bases and the J gene lost 6 bases, with 16 bases spanning the gap. CDR1 and CDR2 from the germline V gene are DFQATT and SNEGSKA (reference sequence). The CDR3 is 13 amino acids.

At least ten counts were recorded for this clonotype. V usage is TRBV20-1 and J usage is TRBJ2-1; the match to TRBD2 covers 9 bases. Trimming removed 0 bases from V and 13 bases from J; junction bases left unmatched: 10. Per germline, CDR1 DFQATT and CDR2 SNEGSKA (reference sequence). The CDR3 has 14 amino acids. The CDR3, as DNA: TGCAGTGCTAGAGATAATTCGGCTAGCGGGGATCAGTTCTTC. Translated: CSARDNSASGDQFF.

The chain is built from TRBV28 and TRBJ2-1; 8 bases fit TRBD1. The CDR3 has 14 amino acids. The germline gives CDR1 MDHEN, CDR2 SYDVKM. V trimming: 4 bases; J trimming: 7 bases; junction bases outside the gene matches: 6. CDR3 in amino acids: CASSWQGAANEQFF. The CDR3 coding sequence is TGTGCCAGCAGTTGGCAGGGGGCTGCGAATGAGCAGTTCTTC.

This chain joins TRBV6-1 and TRBJ1-5; 7 nucleotides line up with TRBD1. V lost 7 bases and J lost 6; bases outside the gene matches: 12. In germline, CDR1 is MNHNS, CDR2 SASEGT. The CDR3 has 15 amino acids. CDR3: CASTQQSRGFQPQHF. The CDR3, as DNA: TGTGCCAGCACTCAACAAAGCAGGGGGTTTCAGCCCCAGCATTTT.

This clonotype was detected a few times. The V and J genes are TRBV4-1 and TRBJ2-2; a possible D gene is TRBD2 (6 bases). V was trimmed by 7 bases and J by 4 bases, leaving 7 bases between them. CDR1 MGHRA and CDR2 YSYEKL come from the germline V gene. CDR3 length: 12 amino acids. The CDR3 reads CASTGGTGELFF. For the CDR3, the DNA is TGCGCCAGCACCGGGGGCACCGGGGAGCTGTTTTTT.

V usage is TRBV9 and J usage is TRBJ2-1; D is uncertain. The CDR3 covers 11 residues. Trimming removed 3 bases at V and 9 bases at J, with 7 bases between. Germline assignment: CDR1 SGDLS and CDR2 YYNGEE. The CDR3 loop is CASSDLGEQFF. In DNA form, the CDR3 reads TGTGCCAGCAGCGACTTGGGTGAGCAGTTCTTC.

V gene TRBV5-1 combines with J gene TRBJ2-7; 7 nucleotides agree with TRBD2. Unmatched junction bases numbered 8, after V lost 3 bases and J lost 2 bases. The CDR3 has 15 amino acids. Germline V gene lookup returns CDR1 SGHRS and CDR2 YFSETQ. The CDR3 sequence: CASSSVAGETYEQYF. The CDR3, as DNA: TGCGCCAGCAGCTCGGTAGCGGGCGAGACCTACGAGCAGTACTTC.

This clonotype was seen a few times. The chain joins TRBV20-1 to TRBJ2-5; 8 bases map to TRBD2. Trimming took 5 bases from V and 5 from J; bases not matched to a gene: 7. This CDR3 has 13 amino acids. Germline assignment: CDR1 DFQATT and CDR2 SNEGSKA (reference sequence). The CDR3 here is CSAARGGLETQYF. The CDR3 coding sequence is TGCAGTGCTGCCCGGGGGGGCTTGGAGACCCAGTACTTC.

The sample holds many counts of this clonotype. The chain employs TRBV6-2 or TRBV6-3 and TRBJ2-1; D is undetermined. V lost 2 bases, J lost 1 base, and 12 bases lay in between. Germline CDR1 reads MNHEY; CDR2 reads SVGEGT. The CDR3 extends over 16 amino acids. In nucleotides, the CDR3 is TGTGCCAGCAGTTACCGGATGGATAAGTCCTACAATGAGCAGTTCTTC. Translated: CASSYRMDKSYNEQFF.

The V and J genes are TRBV5-6 and TRBJ2-2; 12 bases match TRBD1. This CDR3 is 18 amino acids long. After removal of 4 bases from V and 6 bases from J, the junction contained 13 bases not matched to a gene. The germline V gene has CDR1 SGHDT and CDR2 YYEEEE. The CDR3 DNA follows: TGTGCCAGCAGCCGCGGGACAGGGGGCGGATTGGTTGCCGGGGAGCTGTTTTTT. Protein product: CASSRGTGGGLVAGELFF. The variable domain in full, completed from reference TRBV5-6 and TRBJ2-2, reads DAGVTQSPTHLIKTRGQQVTLRCSPKSGHDTVSWYQQALGQGPQFIFQYYEEEERQRGNFPDRFSGHQFPNYSSELNVNALLLGDSALYLCASSRGTGGGLVAGELFFGEGSRLTVL.

This clonotype has ten or more counts. V usage is TRBV12-3 or TRBV12-4 and J usage is TRBJ1-1, with D tentatively TRBD1 (6 bases). V lost 2 bases to trimming and J lost 2 bases, with 9 bases between them. The CDR3 runs to 14 residues. The DNA of the CDR3 is TGTGCCAGCAGTTTAAGGGGGGTAAACACTGAAGCTTTCTTT. Residues: CASSLRGVNTEAFF.

This clonotype was seen a few times. The CDR3 spells CASSLNSGRDGYTF. CDR3 DNA: TGTGCCAGCAGCTTAAACAGTGGCAGGGACGGCTACACCTTC. This chain connects TRBV7-3 to TRBJ1-2, with a tentative D call TRBD1 (5 bases). The V and J ends lost 1 base and 8 bases respectively, with 14 bases between them. This CDR3 comprises 14 residues. Germline V CDR1 and CDR2: SGHTA, FQGTGA.

This clonotype was counted at least ten times. CDR3 sequence reads: CASSLPSHYEQYV. The CDR3 DNA reads TGTGCCAGCAGCCTACCTTCGCACTACGAGCAGTACGTC. The rearrangement joins TRBV7-8 to TRBJ2-7; no firm D call. Per germline, CDR1 SGHVS and CDR2 FQNEAQ. V was clipped by 5 bases and J by 3 bases, with 11 bases between them. The CDR3 has 13 residues.

This clonotype was observed a few times. The chain combines TRBV7-8 with TRBJ2-2, with D tentatively TRBD1 or TRBD2 (5 bases each). CDR1 is SGHVS and CDR2 is FQNEAQ in the germline V gene. Trimming stripped 5 bases from V and 6 bases from J, with 13 bases between. This CDR3 has 14 amino acids. The CDR3 region is CASSTRDAAGELFF. CDR3 bases: TGTGCCAGCAGCACCCGGGACGCGGCCGGGGAGCTGTTTTTT.

About this clonotype: A read error may account for a junction end that differs from germline. J is TRBJ2-4 and V is TRBV20-1; TRBD1 agrees at 9 bases. CDR1 is DFQATT, CDR2 SNEGSKA, per germline (reference sequence). CDR3 length equals 12 residues. The CDR3 region has the DNA TGCAGTGCTAGAGCCGGGACAGGGTATGGAGACTTC. This sequence encodes CSARAGTGYGDF.

This clonotype was counted ten times or more. The chain has TRBV9 and TRBJ2-3; the D gene is possibly TRBD2 (6 bases). Trimming removed 3 bases from V and 5 bases from J, with 25 bases in between. Per the germline V gene, CDR1 is SGDLS and CDR2 is YYNGEE. The CDR3 spans 18 residues. CDR3 sequence: CASSGLPGLKMPGDTQYF. For the CDR3, the DNA is TGTGCCAGCAGCGGCCTCCCTGGACTAAAAATGCCGGGAGATACGCAGTATTTT.

This clonotype was recorded many times. V and J are TRBV27 and TRBJ2-3; TRBD1 aligns across 9 bases. The V gene's germline CDR1 is MNHEY and CDR2 SMNVEV (reference sequence). The V gene end was trimmed by 8 bases and the J gene end by 3 bases; junction bases not matched to a gene: 3. The CDR3 spans 13 residues. DNA of the CDR3: TGTGCCAGCTTGGGACAGGGAACAGATACGCAGTATTTT. This gives the protein CASLGQGTDTQYF.

There are many counts of this clonotype. V usage is TRBV15 and J usage is TRBJ2-3; D uncertain. Trimming shortened V by 5 bases and J by 0 bases, and 15 bases separated the two germline ends. Germline lookup yields CDR1 LNHNV and CDR2 YYDKDF (reference sequence). This CDR3 comprises 16 residues. CDR3 in DNA: TGTGCCACCAGCGAACCCTCGGGCCGCAGCACAGATACGCAGTATTTT. It is translated as CATSEPSGRSTDTQYF.

This clonotype was detected a few times. CDR3 in DNA: TGCAGTGCTAGATACATCGAGCAGTACTTC. Its protein is CSARYIEQYF. The rearrangement links TRBV20-1 to TRBJ2-7, with D unclear. This CDR3 is 10 amino acids long. The ends were cut back, 2 bases at V and 6 bases at J, with 5 bases in the middle. The V gene's germline CDR1 is DFQATT and CDR2 SNEGSKA (reference sequence).

The chain couples TRBV7-2 to TRBJ1-6; D unresolved. CDR1 is SGHTA and CDR2 is FQGNSA in the germline V gene. The CDR3 is 15 amino acids. The germline V and J ends were trimmed by 2 bases and 10 bases, with 15 bases remaining between them. CDR3 residues: CASSLLSPPGSPLHF. The CDR3 bases are TGTGCCAGCAGCTTACTTAGTCCGCCCGGGTCACCCCTCCACTTT. The whole variable domain, remainder taken from reference TRBV7-2 and TRBJ1-6, is GAGVSQSPSNKVTEKGKDVELRCDPISGHTALYWYRQSLGQGLEFLIYFQGNSAPDKSGLPSDRFSAERTGGSVSTLTIQRTQQEDSAVYLCASSLLSPPGSPLHFGNGTRLTVT.

The V and J genes are TRBV6-5 and TRBJ1-6; the D is unclear. Germline V CDR1 and CDR2: MNHEY, SVGAGI. The CDR3 runs to 15 residues. V was trimmed by 0 bases and J by 8 bases, leaving 11 bases between them. The chain's CDR3 is CASSYSRIGDSPLHF. Here the CDR3 DNA reads TGTGCCAGCAGTTACTCGAGGATTGGGGATTCACCCCTCCACTTT.

The chain uses TRBV4-1 and TRBJ1-1, with a tentative D call TRBD1 (5 bases). Germline CDR1 MGHRA, CDR2 YSYEKL. Trimming left V 2 bases short and J 2 bases short, with 15 bases between. The CDR3 runs 16 residues. The CDR3 region is CASSQLETGGNTEAFF. CDR3 nucleotides: TGCGCCAGCAGCCAACTCGAGACCGGGGGTAACACTGAAGCTTTCTTT.

This clonotype was recorded a few times. V and J are TRBV7-9 and TRBJ2-7, with D tentatively TRBD1 (5 bases). Trimming pared 10 bases from V and 2 bases from J, leaving 12 bases between. The length of the CDR3 is 12 residues. In germline, CDR1 is SEHNR, CDR2 FQNEAQ (reference sequence). This CDR3 reads CATRGRTYEQYF. CDR3 nucleotide sequence: TGTGCCACTAGGGGCAGGACCTACGAGCAGTACTTC.

This clonotype occurred many times. The rearrangement uses TRBV7-6 and TRBJ2-5; 7 nucleotides match TRBD1. V lost 5 bases to trimming and J lost 4 bases; unmatched junction nucleotides: 7. In germline, CDR1 is SGHVS, CDR2 FNYEAQ. The CDR3 is made up of 14 amino acids. The CDR3 DNA is TGTGCCAGCAGCCGACAGGGTGTAGGAGAGACCCAGTACTTC. It specifies CASSRQGVGETQYF.

The chain uses TRBV12-3 or TRBV12-4 and TRBJ2-3; 8 nucleotides line up with TRBD2. The V segment lost 6 bases and the J segment 1 base; nucleotides outside the gene matches: 6. The CDR3 totals 15 residues. Here the CDR3 reads CASSLAGLGTDTQYF. DNA for the CDR3: TGTGCCAGCAGCCTAGCGGGTCTGGGCACAGATACGCAGTATTTT.